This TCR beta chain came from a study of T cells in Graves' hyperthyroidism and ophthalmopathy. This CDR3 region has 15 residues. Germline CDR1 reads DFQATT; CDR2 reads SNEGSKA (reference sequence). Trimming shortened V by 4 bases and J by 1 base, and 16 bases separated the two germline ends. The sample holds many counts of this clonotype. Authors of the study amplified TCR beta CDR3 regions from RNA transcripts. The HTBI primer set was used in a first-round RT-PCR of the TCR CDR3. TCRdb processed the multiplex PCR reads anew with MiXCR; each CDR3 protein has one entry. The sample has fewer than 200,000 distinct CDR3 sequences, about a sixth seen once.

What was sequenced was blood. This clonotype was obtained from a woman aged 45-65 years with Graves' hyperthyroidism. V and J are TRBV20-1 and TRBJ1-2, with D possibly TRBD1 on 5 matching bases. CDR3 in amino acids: CSATGTPVRNYGYTF. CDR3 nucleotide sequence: TGCAGTGCTACCGGGACCCCGGTGCGTAACTATGGCTACACCTTC.